This T cell receptor (beta chain) stems from a study of cytomegalovirus exposure and HLA in healthy donors. Study background: Approximately 85 million unique TCRs from HLA-typed donors were held in an early data release. The study placed approximately 81% of its approximately 360 genotyped donors in the Caucasian-associated ancestry cluster. Study results and limitations: The investigators catalogued 164 TCR beta chains as cytomegalovirus-associated. A later analysis showed that HLA-associated TCR beta chains had undergone more clonal expansion than equally common others.

13 Jbeta primers and 60 Vbeta primers were used for the PCR. The data were produced by immunoSEQ multiplex PCR, yet TCRdb's version contains in-frame clones alone and is incomplete. The sample has some 200,000 clones, 70% to 85% seen once. There are 15 residues in the CDR3. The junction had 7 bases not matched to a gene; V was cut back by 2 bases and J by 3 bases. Looked up from germline, CDR1 is KGHSH and CDR2 is LQKENI. Comments on this clone: Its antigen is currently unknown.

The sequenced sample was PBMCs. This chain connects TRBV18 to TRBJ2-7, with 7 bases aligning to TRBD2. The sequence was obtained from a woman aged 55-75 years in good health and CMV-seropositive. The CDR3 region is CASSPSGLEVYEQYF. DNA for the CDR3: TGTGCCAGCTCACCATCCGGACTAGAAGTCTACGAGCAGTACTTC.